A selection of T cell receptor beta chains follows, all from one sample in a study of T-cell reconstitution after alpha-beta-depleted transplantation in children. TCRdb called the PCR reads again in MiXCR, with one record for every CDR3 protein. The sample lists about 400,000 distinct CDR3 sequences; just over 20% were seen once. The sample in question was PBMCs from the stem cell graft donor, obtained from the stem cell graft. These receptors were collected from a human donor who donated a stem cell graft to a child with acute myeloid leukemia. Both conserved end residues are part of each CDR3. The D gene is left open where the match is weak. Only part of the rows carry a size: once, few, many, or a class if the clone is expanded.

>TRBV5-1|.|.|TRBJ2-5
CASSSPGARAQETQYF
TGCGCCAGCAGCTCCCCGGGAGCCAGGGCACAAGAGACCCAGTACTTC
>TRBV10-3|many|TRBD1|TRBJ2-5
CAIRAMGQAKETQYF
TGTGCCATCAGGGCCATGGGACAGGCAAAAGAGACCCAGTACTTC
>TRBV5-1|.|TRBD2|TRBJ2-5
CASSLHRLAGAQETQYF
TGCGCCAGCAGCCTACACCGACTAGCGGGAGCCCAAGAGACCCAGTACTTC
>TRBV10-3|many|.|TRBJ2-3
CAISVATMADTQYF
TGTGCCATCAGTGTGGCGACGATGGCCGATACGCAGTATTTT
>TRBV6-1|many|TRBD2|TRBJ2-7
CASSLKYTSGSYEQYF
TGTGCCAGCAGCCTCAAATACACTAGCGGGAGTTACGAGCAGTACTTC
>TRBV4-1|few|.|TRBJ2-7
CASSHASSGEQYF
TGCGCCAGCAGCCACGCTAGTTCTGGCGAGCAGTACTTC
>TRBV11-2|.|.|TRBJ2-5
CASSLNPTGTQYF
TGTGCCAGCAGCTTAAACCCGACGGGGACCCAGTACTTC
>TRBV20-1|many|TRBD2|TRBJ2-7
CSATQGQLAGATGEQYF
TGCAGTGCCACACAGGGACAACTAGCGGGAGCAACGGGGGAGCAGTACTTC
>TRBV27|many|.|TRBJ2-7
CASSLSIVMSIHEQYF
TGTGCCAGCAGTTTATCGATAGTGATGAGCATCCACGAGCAGTACTTC
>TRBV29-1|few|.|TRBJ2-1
CSVDGVGEVGYNEQFF
TGCAGCGTTGATGGTGTCGGGGAGGTGGGCTACAATGAGCAGTTCTTC
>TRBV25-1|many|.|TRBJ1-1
CASSVLEGGTEAFF
TGTGCCAGCAGTGTCCTAGAGGGCGGCACTGAAGCTTTCTTT
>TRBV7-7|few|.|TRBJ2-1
CASSLGVSGNNEQFF
TGTGCTAGCAGCTTAGGAGTTAGCGGTAACAATGAGCAGTTCTTC
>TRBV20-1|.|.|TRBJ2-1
CSARDSGAPYNEQFF
TGCAGTGCTAGGGACAGCGGGGCTCCCTACAATGAGCAGTTCTTC
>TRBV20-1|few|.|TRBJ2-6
CSARDRRVGANVLTF
TGCAGTGCTAGAGATCGTAGGGTTGGGGCCAACGTCCTGACTTTC
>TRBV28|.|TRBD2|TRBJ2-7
CASSYVAGGPREQYF
TGTGCCAGCAGTTACGTAGCGGGAGGGCCGAGGGAGCAGTACTTC
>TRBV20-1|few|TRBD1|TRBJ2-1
CSAKRGRGPYNEQFF
TGCAGTGCTAAAAGGGGCAGGGGGCCATACAATGAGCAGTTCTTC
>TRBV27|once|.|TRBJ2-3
CASRAASADTQYF
TGTGCCAGCAGGGCCGCCTCGGCGGATACGCAGTATTTT
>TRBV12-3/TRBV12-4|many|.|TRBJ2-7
CASSLMGEQYF
TGTGCCAGCAGTTTAATGGGCGAGCAGTACTTC
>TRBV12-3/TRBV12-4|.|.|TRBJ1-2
CASSRVGNYGYTF
TGTGCCAGCAGTCGAGTGGGAAATTATGGCTACACCTTC
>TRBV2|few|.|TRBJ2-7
CASSENRWRDPSYEQYF
TGTGCCAGCAGTGAAAATAGGTGGAGGGACCCCTCCTACGAGCAGTACTTC
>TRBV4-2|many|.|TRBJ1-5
CASSQGLGQPQHF
TGTGCCAGCAGCCAAGGGTTGGGTCAGCCCCAGCATTTT
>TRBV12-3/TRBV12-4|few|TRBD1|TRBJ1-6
CASSHGTALNSPLHF
TGTGCCAGCAGTCACGGGACAGCCCTCAATTCACCCCTCCACTTT
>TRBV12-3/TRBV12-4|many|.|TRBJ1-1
CASSFRQMNTEAFF
TGTGCCAGCAGTTTTCGTCAGATGAACACTGAAGCTTTCTTT
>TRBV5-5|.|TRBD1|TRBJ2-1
CASSIGTESYNEQFF
TGTGCCAGCAGCATCGGGACAGAAAGCTACAATGAGCAGTTCTTC
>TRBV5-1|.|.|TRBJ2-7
CASSSVSNGAGLYGQYF
TGCGCCAGCAGCTCGGTTTCGAACGGCGCGGGGCTGTACGGGCAGTACTTC
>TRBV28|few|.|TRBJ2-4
CASSLFGGLAKNIQYF
TGTGCCAGCAGTTTATTTGGGGGATTAGCCAAAAACATTCAGTACTTC
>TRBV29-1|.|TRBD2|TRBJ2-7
CSVVTSGIGVGQYF
TGCAGCGTTGTAACTAGCGGGATAGGGGTCGGGCAGTACTTC
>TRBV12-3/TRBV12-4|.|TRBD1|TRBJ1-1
CASSFVAGGENTEAFF
TGTGCCAGCAGTTTCGTGGCAGGGGGCGAGAACACTGAAGCTTTCTTT
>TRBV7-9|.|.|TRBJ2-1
CASSFISADSEF
TGTGCCAGCAGCTTCATTAGTGCCGACAGCGAATTC
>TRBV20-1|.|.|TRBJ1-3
CSARSDGNTIYF
TGCAGTGCTAGATCTGATGGAAACACCATATATTTT
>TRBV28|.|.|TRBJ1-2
CASNPSGTGGGYTF
TGTGCCAGCAATCCCTCCGGGACCGGGGGTGGCTACACCTTC
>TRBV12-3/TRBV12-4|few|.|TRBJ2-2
CASWGEGATGELFF
TGTGCCAGCTGGGGGGAAGGAGCCACCGGGGAGCTGTTTTTT
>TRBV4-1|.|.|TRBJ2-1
CASSQPGKGNEQFF
TGCGCCAGCAGCCAACCTGGGAAGGGGAATGAGCAGTTCTTC
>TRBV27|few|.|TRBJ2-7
CASSLSLAAYEQYF
TGTGCCAGCAGTTTATCGCTTGCCGCGTACGAGCAGTACTTC
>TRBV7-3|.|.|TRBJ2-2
CASSLNADTGELFF
TGTGCCAGCAGCTTAAATGCAGACACCGGGGAGCTGTTTTTT
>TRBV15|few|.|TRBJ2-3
CATSRVGEGAFTDTQYF
TGTGCCACCAGCAGAGTCGGGGAGGGGGCTTTTACAGATACGCAGTATTTT
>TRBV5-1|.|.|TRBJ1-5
CASSPDPDGRVPQHF
TGCGCCAGCAGCCCCGACCCGGACGGTAGAGTGCCCCAGCATTTT
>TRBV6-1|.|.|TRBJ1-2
CASSEALRDAYGYTF
TGTGCCAGCAGTGAAGCGCTGAGGGACGCCTATGGCTACACCTTC
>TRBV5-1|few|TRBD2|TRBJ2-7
CASSRIGTSGPYEQYF
TGCGCCAGCAGCCGGATCGGGACTAGCGGGCCGTACGAGCAGTACTTC
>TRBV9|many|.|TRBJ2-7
CASSASSVHHEQYF
TGTGCCAGCAGCGCTTCTAGCGTTCACCACGAGCAGTACTTC
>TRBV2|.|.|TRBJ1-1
CASSDRGMNTEAFF
TGTGCCAGCAGTGACAGGGGTATGAACACTGAAGCTTTCTTT
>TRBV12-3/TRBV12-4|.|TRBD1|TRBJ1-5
CASTTGGRTQPQHF
TGTGCCAGCACAACAGGGGGGAGAACCCAGCCCCAGCATTTT
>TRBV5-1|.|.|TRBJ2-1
CASSSKDGASSYNEQFF
TGCGCCAGCAGCTCCAAGGACGGGGCCAGCTCCTACAATGAGCAGTTCTTC
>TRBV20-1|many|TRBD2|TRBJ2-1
CSARDSSGNYNEQFF
TGCAGTGCTAGAGATTCTAGCGGGAACTACAATGAGCAGTTCTTC
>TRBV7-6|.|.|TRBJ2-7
CAGSLDGGHEFKQYF
TGTGCCGGCAGCTTAGATGGGGGACACGAGTTTAAGCAGTACTTC
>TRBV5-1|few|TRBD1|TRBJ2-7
CASSLRQGAF
TGCGCCAGCAGCTTAAGACAGGGGGCGTTC
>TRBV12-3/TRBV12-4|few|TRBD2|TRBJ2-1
CASSSGRPNYNEQFF
TGTGCCAGCAGTTCCGGGAGGCCCAACTACAATGAGCAGTTCTTC
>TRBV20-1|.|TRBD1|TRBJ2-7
CSAGGGSRTGVHEQYF
TGCAGTGCCGGGGGAGGGTCGAGGACAGGGGTCCACGAGCAGTACTTC
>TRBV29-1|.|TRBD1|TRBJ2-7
CSVVETGGSYEQYF
TGCAGCGTTGTTGAGACAGGGGGTTCCTACGAGCAGTACTTC
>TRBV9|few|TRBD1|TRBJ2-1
CASSVSGGQGTNNEQFF
TGTGCCAGCAGCGTATCGGGTGGACAGGGTACTAACAATGAGCAGTTCTTC
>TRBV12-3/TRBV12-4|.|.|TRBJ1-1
CASSYMIGTQAFF
TGTGCCAGCAGCTACATGATAGGGACTCAGGCTTTCTTT
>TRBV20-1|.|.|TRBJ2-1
CSANLPGRSSYNEQFF
TGCAGTGCTAACCTCCCGGGGCGGAGCTCCTACAATGAGCAGTTCTTC
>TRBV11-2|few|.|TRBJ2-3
CASSDRLPPDTQYF
TGTGCCAGCAGCGACCGACTCCCTCCGGATACGCAGTATTTT
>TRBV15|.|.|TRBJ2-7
CATSRDEGGYEQYF
TGTGCCACCAGCAGAGATGAGGGAGGCTACGAGCAGTACTTC
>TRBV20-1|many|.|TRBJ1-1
CSARGGSFALTEAFF
TGCAGTGCTAGAGGGGGGTCATTTGCCCTCACTGAAGCTTTCTTT
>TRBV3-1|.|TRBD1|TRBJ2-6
CASSQGLLLTGQNSGANVLTF
TGTGCCAGCAGCCAAGGTCTTTTATTAACGGGACAGAACTCTGGGGCCAACGTCCTGACTTTC
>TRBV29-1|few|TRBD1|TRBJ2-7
CSVAGTGVPYEQYF
TGCAGCGTCGCCGGGACAGGGGTTCCCTACGAGCAGTACTTC
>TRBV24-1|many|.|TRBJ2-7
CATSEQGNYEQYF
TGTGCCACCAGTGAGCAGGGTAACTACGAGCAGTACTTC
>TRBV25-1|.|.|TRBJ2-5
CASSEPSDQETQYF
TGTGCCAGCAGTGAACCTAGCGATCAAGAGACCCAGTACTTC
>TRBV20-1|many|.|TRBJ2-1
CSASRRANEQFF
TGCAGTGCTAGTCGCAGGGCAAATGAGCAGTTCTTC